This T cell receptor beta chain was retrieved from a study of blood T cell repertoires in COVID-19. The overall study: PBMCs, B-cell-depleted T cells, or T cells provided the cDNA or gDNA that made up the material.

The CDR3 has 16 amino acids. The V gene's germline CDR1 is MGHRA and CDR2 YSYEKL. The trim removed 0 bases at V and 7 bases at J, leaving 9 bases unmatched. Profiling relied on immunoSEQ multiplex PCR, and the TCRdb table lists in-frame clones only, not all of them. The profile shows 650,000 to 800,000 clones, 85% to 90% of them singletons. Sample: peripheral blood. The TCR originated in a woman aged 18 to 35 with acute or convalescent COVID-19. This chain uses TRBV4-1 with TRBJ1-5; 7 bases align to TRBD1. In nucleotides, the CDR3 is TGCGCCAGCAGCCAAGAAGCAGGGGGGCGTGAACAGCCCCAGCATTTT. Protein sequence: CASSQEAGGREQPQHF.